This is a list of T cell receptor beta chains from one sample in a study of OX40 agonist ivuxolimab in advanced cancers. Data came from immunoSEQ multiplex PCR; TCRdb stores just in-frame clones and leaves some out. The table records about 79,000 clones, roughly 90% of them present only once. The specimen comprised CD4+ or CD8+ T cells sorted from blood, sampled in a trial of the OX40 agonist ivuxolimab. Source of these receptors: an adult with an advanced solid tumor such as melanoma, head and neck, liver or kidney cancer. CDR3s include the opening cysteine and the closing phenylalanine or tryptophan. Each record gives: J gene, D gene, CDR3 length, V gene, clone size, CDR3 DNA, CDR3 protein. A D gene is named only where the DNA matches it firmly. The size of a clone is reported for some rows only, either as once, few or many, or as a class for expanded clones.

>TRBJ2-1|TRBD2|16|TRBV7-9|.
TGTGCCAGCAGCCCTGGACTAGCGGTTTCCTACAATGAGCAGTTCTTC
CASSPGLAVSYNEQFF
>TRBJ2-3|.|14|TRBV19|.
TGTGCCAGTAGTATAGGTTGGGGTGAAGATACGCAGTATTTT
CASSIGWGEDTQYF
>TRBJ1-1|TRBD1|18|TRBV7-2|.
TGTGCCAGCAGCCGGGACAGGGGGCGAGGGTCGGTGGACACTGAAGCTTTCTTT
CASSRDRGRGSVDTEAFF
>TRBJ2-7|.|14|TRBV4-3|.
TGCGCCAGCAGCCAGGGGAGCGCCGCCTACGAGCAGTACTTC
CASSQGSAAYEQYF
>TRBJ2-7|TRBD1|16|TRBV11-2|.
TGTGCCAGCAGCTTAGACTGGGACAGGGGAGCGGAGGAGCAGTACTTC
CASSLDWDRGAEEQYF
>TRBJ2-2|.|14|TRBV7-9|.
TGTGCCAGTGGACGGTCGGTTAGAACCGGGGAGCTGTTTTTT
CASGRSVRTGELFF
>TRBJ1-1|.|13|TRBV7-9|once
TGTGCCAGCGACTCACGAGGGAACACTGAAGCTTTCTTT
CASDSRGNTEAFF
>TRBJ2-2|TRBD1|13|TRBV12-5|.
TGTGCTAGTGGTTTGAGACAGGGCAGGGAGCTGTTTTTT
CASGLRQGRELFF
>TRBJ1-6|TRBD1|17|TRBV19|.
TGTGCCAGTCATTTCTCGGGACAGGGGGCCTATAATTCACCCCTCCACTTT
CASHFSGQGAYNSPLHF
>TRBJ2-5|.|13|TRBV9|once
TGTGCCAGCAACGAGGGGGACCAAGAGACCCAGTACTTC
CASNEGDQETQYF
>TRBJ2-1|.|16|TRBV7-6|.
TGTGCCAGCAGCTGGGGGGGCTCCCGCTCCTACAATGAGCAGTTCTTC
CASSWGGSRSYNEQFF
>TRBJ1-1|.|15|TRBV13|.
TGTGCCAGCAGCGGAGGGGTGGGGATGAACACTGAAGCTTTCTTT
CASSGGVGMNTEAFF
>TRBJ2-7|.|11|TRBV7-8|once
TGTGCCAGCAGCCCGACAGGCGAGCAGTACTTC
CASSPTGEQYF
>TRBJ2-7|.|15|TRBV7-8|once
TGTGCCAGCAGTCCTCCAAGGACAGCGGCCTACGAGCAGTACTTC
CASSPPRTAAYEQYF
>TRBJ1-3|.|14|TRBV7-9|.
TGTGCCAGCCAGATGGGAGGGTCTGGAAACACCATATATTTT
CASQMGGSGNTIYF
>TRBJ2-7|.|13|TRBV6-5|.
TGTGCCAGCAGTTACGGAGAAGGTCCCGAGCAGTACTTC
CASSYGEGPEQYF
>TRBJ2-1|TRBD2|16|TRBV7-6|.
TGTGCCAGCAGCTTAGAGGCGGGGGGAGTCTACAATGAGCAGTTCTTC
CASSLEAGGVYNEQFF
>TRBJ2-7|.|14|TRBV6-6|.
TGTGCCAGCAGTTCTTGGCAGGGGCTCGACGAGCAGTACTTC
CASSSWQGLDEQYF
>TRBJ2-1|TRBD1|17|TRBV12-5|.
TGTGCTAGTGGTTCTCCGGACAGGGGAGTTGGCACAGGTGAGCAGTTCTTC
CASGSPDRGVGTGEQFF
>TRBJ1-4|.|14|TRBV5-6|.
TGTGCCAGCAGCCAACAATCCGAGGGTGAAAAACTGTTTTTT
CASSQQSEGEKLFF
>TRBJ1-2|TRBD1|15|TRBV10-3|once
TGTGCCATCAGTGAAAGTCAGGGGGCTGACTATGGCTACACCTTC
CAISESQGADYGYTF
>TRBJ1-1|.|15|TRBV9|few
TGTGCCAGCAGCGGAACCACCTTGATGAACACTGAAGCTTTCTTT
CASSGTTLMNTEAFF
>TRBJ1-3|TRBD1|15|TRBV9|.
TGTGCCAGCAGCTTTATCCCAGGGGGTGGAAACACCATATATTTT
CASSFIPGGGNTIYF
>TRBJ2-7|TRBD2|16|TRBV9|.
TGTGCCAGCAGCTCCCCGACTAGCGGGGGGGCCTACGAGCAGTACTTC
CASSSPTSGGAYEQYF
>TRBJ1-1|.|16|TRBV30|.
TGTGCCTGGACAGTTGGAAGACGGTACATGAACACTGAAGCTTTCTTT
CAWTVGRRYMNTEAFF
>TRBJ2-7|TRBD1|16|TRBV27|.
TGTGCCAGCAGTTTGCTGGGACAGGGTGGGACCTACGAGCAGTACTTC
CASSLLGQGGTYEQYF
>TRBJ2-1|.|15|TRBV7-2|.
TGTGCCAGCAGCTTCACGGCAGCGTCCTACAATGAGCAGTTCTTC
CASSFTAASYNEQFF
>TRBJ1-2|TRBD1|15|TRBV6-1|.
TGTGCCAGCAGCGCCGACTGGACAGGGAAATATGGCTACACCTTC
CASSADWTGKYGYTF
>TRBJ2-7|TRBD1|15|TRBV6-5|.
TGTGCCAGCAGTTACTCGACAGGGGGCGGAAACGAGCAGTACTTC
CASSYSTGGGNEQYF
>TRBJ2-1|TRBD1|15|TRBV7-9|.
TGTGCCAGCAGCCCTCATGGACAGGGGCTAACAGAGCAGTTCTTC
CASSPHGQGLTEQFF
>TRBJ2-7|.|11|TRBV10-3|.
TGTGCCACACTCGAAGCCTACGAGCAGTACTTC
CATLEAYEQYF
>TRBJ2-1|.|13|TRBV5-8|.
TGTGCCAGCAGCTTGGGAGGGGTCAATGAGCAGTTCTTC
CASSLGGVNEQFF
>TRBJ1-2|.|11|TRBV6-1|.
TGTGCCGGTCTCGCAGGGGATGGCTACACCTTC
CAGLAGDGYTF
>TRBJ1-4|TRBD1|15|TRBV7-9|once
TGTGCCAGCAGCCCCTCCGGGACAGGGAATGAAAAACTGTTTTTT
CASSPSGTGNEKLFF
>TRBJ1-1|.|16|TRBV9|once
TGTGCCAGCAGCGTAGGCGTCGGAATCCGGAACACTGAAGCTTTCTTT
CASSVGVGIRNTEAFF
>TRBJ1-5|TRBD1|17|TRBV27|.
TGTGCCAGCAGTACCCGGCCAGGGGGTGGGGGCAATCAGCCCCAGCATTTT
CASSTRPGGGGNQPQHF
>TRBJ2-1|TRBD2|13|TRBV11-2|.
TGTGCCAGCACCGTCGGGGGGGTCGTTGAGCAGTTCTTC
CASTVGGVVEQFF
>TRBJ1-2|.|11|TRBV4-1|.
TGCGCCAGCAGCCGAGGGGTTGGCTACACCTTC
CASSRGVGYTF
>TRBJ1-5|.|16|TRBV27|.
TGTGCCAGCAGTTTATTGGGGGCTTTGGGCAATCAGCCCCAGCATTTT
CASSLLGALGNQPQHF
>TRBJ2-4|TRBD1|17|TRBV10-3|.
TGTGCCATCAGTGAGTCTTGGACAGGGAAGGCCAAAAACATTCAGTACTTC
CAISESWTGKAKNIQYF
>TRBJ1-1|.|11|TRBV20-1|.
TGCAGTGCTAGAGTGAACACTGAAGCTTTCTTT
CSARVNTEAFF
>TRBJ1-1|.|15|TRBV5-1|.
TGCGCCAGCAGCTACGATCCGGGACAGAACACTGAAGCTTTCTTT
CASSYDPGQNTEAFF
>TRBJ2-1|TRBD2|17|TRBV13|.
TGTGCCAGCAGCTTCGGGACTAGCGGGGTGGGATACAATGAGCAGTTCTTC
CASSFGTSGVGYNEQFF
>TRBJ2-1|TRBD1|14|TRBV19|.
TGTGCCAGTAATGAGGACAGGGGCTACAATGAGCAGTTCTTC
CASNEDRGYNEQFF
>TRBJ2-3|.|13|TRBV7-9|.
TGTGCCAGCAGCTTTTGGGGTACAGATACGCAGTATTTT
CASSFWGTDTQYF
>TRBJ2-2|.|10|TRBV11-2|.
TGTGCCAGCACCTCCGGGGAGCTGTTTTTT
CASTSGELFF
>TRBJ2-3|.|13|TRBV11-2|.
TGTGCCAGCAGCTTATACAGGGAAGATACGCAGTATTTT
CASSLYREDTQYF
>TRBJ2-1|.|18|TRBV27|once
TGTGCCAGCAGTCCGCCGGACATAAACGGGCCCTCCTACAATGAGCAGTTCTTC
CASSPPDINGPSYNEQFF
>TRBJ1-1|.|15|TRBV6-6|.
TGTGCCAGCAGTTACCCGGCGCTGGGTGACACTGAAGCTTTCTTT
CASSYPALGDTEAFF
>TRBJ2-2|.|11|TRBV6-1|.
TGTGCCAGCCTGGGGGCCGGGGAGCTGTTTTTT
CASLGAGELFF
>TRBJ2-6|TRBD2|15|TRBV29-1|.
TGCAGCGTTGCTGGCGGGGAGGGAGGGGCCAACGTCCTGACTTTC
CSVAGGEGGANVLTF
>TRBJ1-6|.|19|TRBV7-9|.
TGTGCCAGCACCCACCTGGGGGGCGCGACCAGCTCCTATAATTCACCCCTCCACTTT
CASTHLGGATSSYNSPLHF
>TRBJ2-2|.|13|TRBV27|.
TGTGCCAGCAGCTCTAGGGACACCGGGGAGCTGTTTTTT
CASSSRDTGELFF
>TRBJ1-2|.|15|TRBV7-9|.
TGTGCCAGCAGCCCCCTGGGGGGACCTAACTATGGCTACACCTTC
CASSPLGGPNYGYTF
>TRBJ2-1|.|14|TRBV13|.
TGTGCCAGCAGACCGACTAGCTCCTACAATGAGCAGTTCTTC
CASRPTSSYNEQFF
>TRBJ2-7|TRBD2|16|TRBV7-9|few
TGTGCCAGCAGCTTAGGGGTAGCTGGGACTAGCTACGAGCAGTACTTC
CASSLGVAGTSYEQYF
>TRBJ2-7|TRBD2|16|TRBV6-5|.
TGTGCCAGCAGTTTGACCGGGACTAGCGGCTCCTACGAGCAGTACTTC
CASSLTGTSGSYEQYF
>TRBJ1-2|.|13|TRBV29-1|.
TGCAGCGTTGAAGAACAGGGTAACTATGGCTACACCTTC
CSVEEQGNYGYTF
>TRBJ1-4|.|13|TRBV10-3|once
TGTGCCAGCTCCCGGCAGCCTAATGAAAAACTGTTTTTT
CASSRQPNEKLFF
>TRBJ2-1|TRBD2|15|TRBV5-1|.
TGCGCCAGCAGCCCTAGCGGGGGGTTCTACAATGAGCAGTTCTTC
CASSPSGGFYNEQFF